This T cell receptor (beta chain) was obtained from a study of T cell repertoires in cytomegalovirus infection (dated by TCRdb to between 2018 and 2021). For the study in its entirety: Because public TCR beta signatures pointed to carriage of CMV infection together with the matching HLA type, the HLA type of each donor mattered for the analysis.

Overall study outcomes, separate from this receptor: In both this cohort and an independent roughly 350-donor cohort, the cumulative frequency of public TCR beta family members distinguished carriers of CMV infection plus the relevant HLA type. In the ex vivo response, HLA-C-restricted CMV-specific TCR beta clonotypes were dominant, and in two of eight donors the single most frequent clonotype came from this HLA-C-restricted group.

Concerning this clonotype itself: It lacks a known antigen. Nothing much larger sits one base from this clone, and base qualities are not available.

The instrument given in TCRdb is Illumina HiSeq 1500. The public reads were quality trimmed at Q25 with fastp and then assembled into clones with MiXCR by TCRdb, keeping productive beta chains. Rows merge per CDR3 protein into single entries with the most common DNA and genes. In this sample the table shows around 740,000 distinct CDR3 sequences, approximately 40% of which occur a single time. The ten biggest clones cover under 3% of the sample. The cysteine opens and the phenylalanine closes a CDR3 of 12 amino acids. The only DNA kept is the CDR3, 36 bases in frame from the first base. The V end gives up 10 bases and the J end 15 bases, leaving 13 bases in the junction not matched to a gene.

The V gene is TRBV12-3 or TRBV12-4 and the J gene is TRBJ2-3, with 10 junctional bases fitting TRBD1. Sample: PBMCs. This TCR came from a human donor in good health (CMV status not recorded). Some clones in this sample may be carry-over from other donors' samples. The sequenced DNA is TGTGCCATCAGCCGGACAGGGGGGACTCATTATTTT. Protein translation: CAISRTGGTHYF.